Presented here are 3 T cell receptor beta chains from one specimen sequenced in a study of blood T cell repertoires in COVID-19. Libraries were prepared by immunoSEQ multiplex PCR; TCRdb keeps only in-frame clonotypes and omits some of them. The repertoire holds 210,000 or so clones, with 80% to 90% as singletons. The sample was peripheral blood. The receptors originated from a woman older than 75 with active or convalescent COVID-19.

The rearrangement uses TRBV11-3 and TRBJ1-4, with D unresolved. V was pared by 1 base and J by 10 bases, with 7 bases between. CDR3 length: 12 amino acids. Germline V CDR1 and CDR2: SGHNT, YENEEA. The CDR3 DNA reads TGTGCCAGCAGCTTAGGAGGAGGAAAACTGTTTTTT. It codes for CASSLGGGKLFF.

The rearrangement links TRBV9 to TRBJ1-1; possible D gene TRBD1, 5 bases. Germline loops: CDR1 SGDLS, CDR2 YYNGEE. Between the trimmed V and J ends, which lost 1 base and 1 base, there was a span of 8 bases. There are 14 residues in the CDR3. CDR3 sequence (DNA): TGTGCCAGCAGCGTATTAACAGGGAACACTGAAGCTTTCTTT. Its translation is CASSVLTGNTEAFF.

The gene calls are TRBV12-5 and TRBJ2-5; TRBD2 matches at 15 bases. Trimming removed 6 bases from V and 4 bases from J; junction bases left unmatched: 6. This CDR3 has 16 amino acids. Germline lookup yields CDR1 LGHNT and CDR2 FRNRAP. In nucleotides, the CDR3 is TGTGCTAGTGGCCTGGGACTAGCGGGGGGTACAGAGACCCAGTACTTC. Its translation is CASGLGLAGGTETQYF.